The rows below give T cell receptor beta chains drawn from one sample of a study of cytomegalovirus exposure and HLA in healthy donors. Assay: immunoSEQ multiplex PCR; the TCRdb copy retains only in-frame clones and omits some. Here the sample spans 110,000 or so clones, over 75% being singletons. Sequenced: PBMCs. The source is a woman aged 18-29 years in good health and CMV-seronegative. Each CDR3 is given with its conserved first and last residue. The D gene is left open where the match is weak. Clone size is given for some rows only: seen once, a few or many times, or a class if the clone is expanded.

>TRBJ1-5|few|TRBV15|.
TGTGCCACCAGCAGAGTGGCCCTCAGTCAGCCCCAGCATTTT
CATSRVALSQPQHF
>TRBJ2-6|once|TRBV27|.
TGTGCCAGCACCCTAGAGAGGGGACTGAGCTCTGGGGCCAACGTCCTGACTTTC
CASTLERGLSSGANVLTF
>TRBJ1-1|few|TRBV6-5|.
TGTGCCAGCAGTGTCGAACATCAGAACACTGAAGCTTTCTTT
CASSVEHQNTEAFF
>TRBJ2-1|.|TRBV4-2|TRBD1
TGTGCCAGCAGCCAACAAGGGGGCTCATACAATGAGCAGTTCTTC
CASSQQGGSYNEQFF
>TRBJ2-2|.|TRBV4-2|.
TGTGCCAGCAGCCACGAGTTGGAGGGAAGGGGCACCGGGGAGCTGTTTTTT
CASSHELEGRGTGELFF
>TRBJ2-3|.|TRBV30|.
TGTGCCTGGAGTGTTGGGGGCATAGATACGCAGTATTTT
CAWSVGGIDTQYF
>TRBJ2-1|.|TRBV19|.
TGTGCCAGTAGTATTCAAACGGGGGTCTCCTACAATGAGCAGTTCTTC
CASSIQTGVSYNEQFF
>TRBJ2-1|.|TRBV19|TRBD2
TGTGCCAGTAGTACCTTAGCGGGAGGGGGGTGGAATGAGCAGTTCTTC
CASSTLAGGGWNEQFF
>TRBJ1-1|.|TRBV13|.
TGTGCCAGCAGCCCAGACTGGGACACCCAAGCTTTCTTT
CASSPDWDTQAFF
>TRBJ2-1|.|TRBV4-2|TRBD1
TGTGCCAGCAGCCAACCTCAGGGGGCGTCCTCCTACAATGAGCAGTTCTTC
CASSQPQGASSYNEQFF
>TRBJ1-2|.|TRBV7-2|.
TGTGCCAGCAGCCCCTCGGGCAGGGCTGATGGCTACACCTTC
CASSPSGRADGYTF
>TRBJ1-2|once|TRBV9|.
TGTGCCAGCAGCTCCAGCCTGACTCGTTACTATGGCTACACCTTC
CASSSSLTRYYGYTF
>TRBJ2-1|.|TRBV7-2|TRBD2
TGTGCCAGCAGCCAGACTAGCGGGAGTTGGTACAATGAGCAGTTCTTC
CASSQTSGSWYNEQFF
>TRBJ1-5|.|TRBV6-5|TRBD1
TGTGCCAGCAGTATAACCCGGACAGGGGGTCCCCAGCATTTT
CASSITRTGGPQHF